This TCR beta chain was identified in a study of shared clonotypes between healthy human individuals. Study-wide context: Used for every donor were three CD4 naive, three CD4 memory, two CD8 naive and one CD8 memory plate.

Sequencing used immunoSEQ multiplex PCR; TCRdb keeps in-frame clones, though not all of them. The data show roughly 220,000 clones, 65% seen once. Findings and caveats of the study: It was the non-shared clonotypes that had lower generation probabilities than clonotypes shared by all four donors. Owing to a small donor count, the genetic and exposure-history diversity represented was limited.

The germline CDR1 and CDR2 sequences are SGDLS and YYNGEE. This CDR3 has 16 amino acids. The V end was cut by 4 bases, the J end by 0 bases, with 14 bases between. Details on this clone: Its antigen is unidentified.

The chain combines TRBV9 with TRBJ1-3; D call uncertain. This TCR was sampled from a young man in good health. Sequencing input: memory CD4+ T cells sorted from blood. Subset denoted: CD45RA-negative fraction. The CDR3 loop reads CASSPQPSSSGNTIYF. CDR3 sequence (DNA): TGTGCCAGCAGCCCCCAACCGTCGAGCTCTGGAAACACCATATATTTT. Complete variable domain (other parts from reference TRBV9 and TRBJ1-3): DSGVTQTPKHLITATGQRVTLRCSPRSGDLSVYWYQQSLDQGLQFLIQYYNGEERAKGNILERFSAQQFPDLHSELNLSSLELGDSALYFCASSPQPSSSGNTIYFGEGSWLTVV.